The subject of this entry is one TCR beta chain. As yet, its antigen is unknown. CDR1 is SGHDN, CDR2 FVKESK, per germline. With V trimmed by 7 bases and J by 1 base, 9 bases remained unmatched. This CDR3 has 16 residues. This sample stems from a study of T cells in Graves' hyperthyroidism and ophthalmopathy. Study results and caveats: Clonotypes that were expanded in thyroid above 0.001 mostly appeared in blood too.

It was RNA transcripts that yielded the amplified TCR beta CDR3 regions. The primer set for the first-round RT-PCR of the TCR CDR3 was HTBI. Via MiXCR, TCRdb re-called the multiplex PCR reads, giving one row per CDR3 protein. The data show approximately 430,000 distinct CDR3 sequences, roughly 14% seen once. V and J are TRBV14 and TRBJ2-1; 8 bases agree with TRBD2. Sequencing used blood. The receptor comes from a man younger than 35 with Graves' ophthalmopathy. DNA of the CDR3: TGTGCCAGCACCCTGCTCGGGGGGGTGTCCTACAATGAGCAGTTCTTC. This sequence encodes CASTLLGGVSYNEQFF.